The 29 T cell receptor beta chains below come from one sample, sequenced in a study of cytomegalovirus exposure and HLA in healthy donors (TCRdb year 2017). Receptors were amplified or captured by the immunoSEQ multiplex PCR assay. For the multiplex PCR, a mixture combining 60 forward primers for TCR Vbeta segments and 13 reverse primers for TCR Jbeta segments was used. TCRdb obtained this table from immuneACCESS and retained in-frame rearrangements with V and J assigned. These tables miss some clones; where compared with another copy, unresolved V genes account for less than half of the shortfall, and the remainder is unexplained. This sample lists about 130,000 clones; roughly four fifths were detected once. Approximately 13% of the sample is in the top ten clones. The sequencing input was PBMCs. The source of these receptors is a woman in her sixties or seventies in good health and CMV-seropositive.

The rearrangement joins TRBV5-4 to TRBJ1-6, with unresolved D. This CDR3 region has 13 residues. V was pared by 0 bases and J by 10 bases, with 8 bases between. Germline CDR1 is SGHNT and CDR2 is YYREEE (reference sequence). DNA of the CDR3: TGTGCCAGCAGCTTGGAGTACGCGTCACCCCTCCACTTT. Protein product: CASSLEYASPLHF.

The CDR3 reads CSVEGSSGLTDTQYF. In DNA form, the CDR3 reads TGCAGCGTTGAGGGGTCTAGCGGCCTCACAGATACGCAGTATTTT. The chain joins TRBV29-1 to TRBJ2-3; 7 nucleotides agree with TRBD2. This CDR3 has 15 residues. V lost 3 bases to trimming and J lost 2 bases; unmatched junction nucleotides: 8. The germline gives CDR1 SQVTM, CDR2 ANQGSEA.

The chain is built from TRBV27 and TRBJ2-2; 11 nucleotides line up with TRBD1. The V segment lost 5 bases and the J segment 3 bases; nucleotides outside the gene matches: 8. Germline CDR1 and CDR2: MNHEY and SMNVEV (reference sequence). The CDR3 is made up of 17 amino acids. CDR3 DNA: TGTGCCAGCAGTCCCTGGACAGGGGGCTTATACACCGGGGAGCTGTTTTTT. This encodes CASSPWTGGLYTGELFF.

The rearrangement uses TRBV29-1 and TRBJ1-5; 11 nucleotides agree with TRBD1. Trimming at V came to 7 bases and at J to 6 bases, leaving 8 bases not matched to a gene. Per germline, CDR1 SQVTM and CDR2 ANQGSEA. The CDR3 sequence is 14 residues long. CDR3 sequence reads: CSAGAGQGVQPQHF. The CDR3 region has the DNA TGCAGCGCCGGGGCGGGACAGGGGGTTCAGCCCCAGCATTTT.

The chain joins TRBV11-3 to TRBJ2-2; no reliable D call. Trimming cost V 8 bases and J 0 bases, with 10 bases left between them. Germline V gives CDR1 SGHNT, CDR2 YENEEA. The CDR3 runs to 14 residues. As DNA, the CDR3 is TGTGCCAGCGCTTCGGTAGCGAACACCGGGGAGCTGTTTTTT. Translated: CASASVANTGELFF.

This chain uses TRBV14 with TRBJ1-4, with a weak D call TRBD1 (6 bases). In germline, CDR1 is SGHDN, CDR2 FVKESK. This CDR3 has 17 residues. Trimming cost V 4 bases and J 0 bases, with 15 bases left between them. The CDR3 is CASSRQTAGATNEKLFF. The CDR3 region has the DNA TGTGCCAGCAGCCGCCAAACTGCAGGGGCAACTAATGAAAAACTGTTTTTT.

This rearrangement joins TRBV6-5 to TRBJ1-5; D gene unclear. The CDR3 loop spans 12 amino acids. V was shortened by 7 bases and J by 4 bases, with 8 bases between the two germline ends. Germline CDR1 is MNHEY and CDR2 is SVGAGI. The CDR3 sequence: CASTQLNQPQHF. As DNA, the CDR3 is TGTGCCAGCACCCAGTTGAATCAGCCCCAGCATTTT.

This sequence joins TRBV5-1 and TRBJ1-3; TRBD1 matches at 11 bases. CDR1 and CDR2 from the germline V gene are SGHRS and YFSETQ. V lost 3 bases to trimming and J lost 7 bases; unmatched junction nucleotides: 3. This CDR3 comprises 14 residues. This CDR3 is CASSSGQGANTIYF. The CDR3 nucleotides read TGCGCCAGCAGCTCCGGACAGGGGGCGAACACCATATATTTT.

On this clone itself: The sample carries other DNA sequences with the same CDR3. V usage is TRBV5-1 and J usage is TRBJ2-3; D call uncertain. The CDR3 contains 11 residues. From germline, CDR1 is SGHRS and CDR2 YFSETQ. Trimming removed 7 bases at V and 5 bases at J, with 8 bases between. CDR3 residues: CASRGGDTQYF. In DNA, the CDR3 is TGCGCCAGCCGAGGTGGAGATACGCAGTATTTT.

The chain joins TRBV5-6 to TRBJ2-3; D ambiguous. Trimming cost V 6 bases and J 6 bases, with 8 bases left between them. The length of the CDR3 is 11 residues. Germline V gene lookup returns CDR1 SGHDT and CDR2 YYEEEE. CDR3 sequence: CASTFQDTQYF. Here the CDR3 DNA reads TGTGCCAGCACTTTCCAGGATACGCAGTATTTT.

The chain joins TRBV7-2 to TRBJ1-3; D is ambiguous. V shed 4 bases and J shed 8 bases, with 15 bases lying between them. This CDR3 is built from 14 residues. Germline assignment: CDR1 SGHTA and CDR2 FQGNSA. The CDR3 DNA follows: TGTGCCAGCAGCTCCACAGTAATGATAGACACCATATATTTT. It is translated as CASSSTVMIDTIYF.

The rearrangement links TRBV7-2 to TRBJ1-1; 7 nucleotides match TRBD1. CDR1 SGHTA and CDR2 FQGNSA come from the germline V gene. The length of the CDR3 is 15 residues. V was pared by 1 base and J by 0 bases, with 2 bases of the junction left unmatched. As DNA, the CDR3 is TGTGCCAGCAGCTTAGAAGGACAGGTGAACACTGAAGCTTTCTTT. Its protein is CASSLEGQVNTEAFF.

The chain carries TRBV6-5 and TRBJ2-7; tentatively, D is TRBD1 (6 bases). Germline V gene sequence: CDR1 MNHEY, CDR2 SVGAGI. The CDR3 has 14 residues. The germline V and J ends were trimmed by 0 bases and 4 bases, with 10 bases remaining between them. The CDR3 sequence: CASSYSTGQYEQYF. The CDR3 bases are TGTGCCAGCAGTTACTCAACAGGGCAGTACGAGCAGTACTTC.

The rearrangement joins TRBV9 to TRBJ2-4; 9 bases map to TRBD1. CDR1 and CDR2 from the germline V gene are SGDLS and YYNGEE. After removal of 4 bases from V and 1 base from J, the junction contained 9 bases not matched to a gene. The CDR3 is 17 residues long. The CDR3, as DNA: TGTGCCAGCAGCCTCAGGGACAGGGCCGGCGCCAAAAACATTCAGTACTTC. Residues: CASSLRDRAGAKNIQYF.

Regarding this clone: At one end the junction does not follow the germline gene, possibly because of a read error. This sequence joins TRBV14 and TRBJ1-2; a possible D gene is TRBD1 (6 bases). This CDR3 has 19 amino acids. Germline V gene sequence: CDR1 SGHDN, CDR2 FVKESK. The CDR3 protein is CASSHSRGQKRISNCGYTF. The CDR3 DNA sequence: TGTGCCAGCAGCCATTCCCGTGGACAGAAAAGAATCTCTAACTGTGGCTACACCTTC.

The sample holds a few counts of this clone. CDR3: CASSWGVATRQTEAFF. The CDR3 DNA reads as TGTGCCAGCAGTTGGGGGGTTGCCACCCGGCAAACTGAAGCTTTCTTT. The rearrangement links TRBV6-6 to TRBJ1-1, with D possibly TRBD1 on 5 matching bases. Germline-derived CDR1 and CDR2 are MNHNY and SVGAGI (reference sequence). V lost 4 bases and J lost 5, with 20 bases in between. The CDR3 sequence is 16 residues long.

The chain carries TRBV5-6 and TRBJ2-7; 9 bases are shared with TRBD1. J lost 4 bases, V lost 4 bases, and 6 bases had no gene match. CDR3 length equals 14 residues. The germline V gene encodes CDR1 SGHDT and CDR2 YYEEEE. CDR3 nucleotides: TGTGCCAGCAGCAAGGGACAGGGAAGGTACGAGCAGTACTTC. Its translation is CASSKGQGRYEQYF.

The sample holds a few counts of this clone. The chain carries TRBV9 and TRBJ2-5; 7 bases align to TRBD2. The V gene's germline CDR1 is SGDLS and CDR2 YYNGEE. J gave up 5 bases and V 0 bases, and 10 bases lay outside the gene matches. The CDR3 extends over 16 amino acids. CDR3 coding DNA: TGTGCCAGCAGCGTAGTTATTGGGGGGGGTATGGAGACCCAGTACTTC. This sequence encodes CASSVVIGGGMETQYF.

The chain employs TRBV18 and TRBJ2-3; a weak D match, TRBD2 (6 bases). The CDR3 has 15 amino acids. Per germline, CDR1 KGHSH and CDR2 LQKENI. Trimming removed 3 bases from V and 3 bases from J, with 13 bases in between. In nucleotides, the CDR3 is TGTGCCAGCTCACCGGGCGGGGTTTGGACAGATACGCAGTATTTT. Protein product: CASSPGGVWTDTQYF.

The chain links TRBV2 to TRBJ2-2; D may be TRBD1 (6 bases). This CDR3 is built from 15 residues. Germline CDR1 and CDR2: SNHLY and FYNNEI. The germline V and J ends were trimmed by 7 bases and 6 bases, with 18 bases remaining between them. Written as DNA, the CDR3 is TGTGCCAGCAAAGAAGGGCAGGGGATTCCCGGGGAGCTGTTTTTT. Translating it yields CASKEGQGIPGELFF.

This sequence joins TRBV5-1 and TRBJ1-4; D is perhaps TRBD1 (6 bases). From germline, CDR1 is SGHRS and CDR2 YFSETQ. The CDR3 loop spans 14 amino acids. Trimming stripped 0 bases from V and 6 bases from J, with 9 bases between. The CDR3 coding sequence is TGCGCCAGCAGCTTGGAGGCAGGGGATGAAAAACTGTTTTTT. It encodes CASSLEAGDEKLFF.

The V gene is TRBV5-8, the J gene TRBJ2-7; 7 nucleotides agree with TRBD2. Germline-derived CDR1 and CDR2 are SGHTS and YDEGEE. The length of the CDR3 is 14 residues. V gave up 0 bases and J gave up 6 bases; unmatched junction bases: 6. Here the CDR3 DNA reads TGTGCCAGCAGCTTGGTGGGAGGGCCCTCCGAGCAGTACTTC. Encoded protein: CASSLVGGPSEQYF.

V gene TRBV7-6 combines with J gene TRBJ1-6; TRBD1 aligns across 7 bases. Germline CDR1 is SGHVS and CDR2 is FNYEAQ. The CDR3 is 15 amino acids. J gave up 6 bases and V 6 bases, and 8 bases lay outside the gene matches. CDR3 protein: CASRTGTAFNSPLHF. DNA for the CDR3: TGTGCCAGCAGAACCGGGACAGCCTTTAATTCACCCCTCCACTTT.

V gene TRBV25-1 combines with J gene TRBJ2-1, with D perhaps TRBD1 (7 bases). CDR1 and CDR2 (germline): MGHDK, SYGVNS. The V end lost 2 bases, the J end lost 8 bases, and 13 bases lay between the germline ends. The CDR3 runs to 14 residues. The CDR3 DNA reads TGTGCCAGCAGTGAAGGAGGGGGCTCCGATGAGCAGTTCTTC. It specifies CASSEGGGSDEQFF.

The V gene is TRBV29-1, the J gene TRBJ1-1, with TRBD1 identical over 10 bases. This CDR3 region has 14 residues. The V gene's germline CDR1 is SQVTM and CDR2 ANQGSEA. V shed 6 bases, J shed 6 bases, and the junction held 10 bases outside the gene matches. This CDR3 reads CSVEPGQGFAEAFF. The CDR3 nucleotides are TGCAGCGTGGAGCCGGGACAGGGGTTCGCTGAAGCTTTCTTT.

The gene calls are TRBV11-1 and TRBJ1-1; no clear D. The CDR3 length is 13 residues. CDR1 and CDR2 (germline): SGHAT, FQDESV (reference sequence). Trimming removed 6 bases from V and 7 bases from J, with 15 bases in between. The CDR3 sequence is CASSQRLDVEAFF. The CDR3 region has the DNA TGTGCCAGCAGTCAGCGGCTGGACGTTGAAGCTTTCTTT.

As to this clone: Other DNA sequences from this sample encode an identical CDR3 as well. CDR3 nucleotides: TGCAGCGTTGCCGGGACAGAGGGTACTGAAGCTTTCTTT. This codes for CSVAGTEGTEAFF. V usage is TRBV29-1 and J usage is TRBJ1-1; TRBD1 matches at 7 bases. The CDR3 runs to 13 residues. V lost 4 bases to trimming and J lost 5 bases; unmatched junction nucleotides: 7. Germline lookup yields CDR1 SQVTM and CDR2 ANQGSEA.

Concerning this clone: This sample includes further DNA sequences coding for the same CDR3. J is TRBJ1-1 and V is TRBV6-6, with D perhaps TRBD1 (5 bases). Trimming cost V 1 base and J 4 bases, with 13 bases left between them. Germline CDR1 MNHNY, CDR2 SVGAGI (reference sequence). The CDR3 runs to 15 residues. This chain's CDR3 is CASSYFGGGVTEAFF. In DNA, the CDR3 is TGTGCCAGCAGTTACTTCGGGGGTGGGGTCACTGAAGCTTTCTTT.

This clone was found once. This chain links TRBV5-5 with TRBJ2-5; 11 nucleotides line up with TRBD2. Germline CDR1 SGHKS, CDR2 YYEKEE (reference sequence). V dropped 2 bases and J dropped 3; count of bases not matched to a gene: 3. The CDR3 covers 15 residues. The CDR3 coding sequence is TGTGCCAGCAGCTTTAGACTAGCGGGAAAAGAGACCCAGTACTTC. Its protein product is CASSFRLAGKETQYF.